This TCR beta chain derives from a study of blood T cell repertoires in COVID-19. Looking at the study overall: PBMCs, B-cell-depleted T cells, or T cells were the source of the cDNA or gDNA that made up the material.

Details on this clone: This sample also contains other DNA sequences that code for the same CDR3.

Germline CDR1 is MNHEY and CDR2 is SVGAGI. CDR3 length equals 13 residues. The ends were cut back, 6 bases at V and 5 bases at J, with 10 bases in the middle. Clones were sequenced by immunoSEQ multiplex PCR, and TCRdb holds only the in-frame ones, with some missing. The table shows roughly 190,000 clones, with roughly four fifths occurring only once. This TCR was sampled from a middle-aged woman with COVID-19, enrolled during active disease. V and J are TRBV6-5 and TRBJ2-2, with a weak D call TRBD2 (5 bases). The material sequenced was peripheral blood. As DNA, the CDR3 is TGTGCCAGCAGGCCCGGGAATACCGGGGAGCTGTTTTTT. This sequence encodes CASRPGNTGELFF.